The T cell receptor (beta chain) described here comes from a study of cytomegalovirus exposure and HLA in healthy donors. The CDR3 has 18 residues. Trimming cost V 2 bases and J 1 base; bases outside gene matches: 9. Looked up from germline, CDR1 is MNHNS and CDR2 is SASEGT. The PCR made use of 60 Vbeta and 13 Jbeta primers. The protocol was immunoSEQ multiplex PCR, while the TCRdb copy is restricted to in-frame clones and leaves out a portion. The sample records about 130,000 clones, approximately 74% being singletons. The genes are TRBV6-1 and TRBJ1-3, with 9 bases lining up with TRBD1. The sequencing sample was made of PBMCs. This receptor was taken from a male donor in good health and CMV-seronegative. CDR3 region: CASSENTGTGTSGNTIYF. The CDR3 coding sequence is TGTGCCAGCAGTGAAAATACCGGGACAGGGACATCTGGAAACACCATATATTTT.